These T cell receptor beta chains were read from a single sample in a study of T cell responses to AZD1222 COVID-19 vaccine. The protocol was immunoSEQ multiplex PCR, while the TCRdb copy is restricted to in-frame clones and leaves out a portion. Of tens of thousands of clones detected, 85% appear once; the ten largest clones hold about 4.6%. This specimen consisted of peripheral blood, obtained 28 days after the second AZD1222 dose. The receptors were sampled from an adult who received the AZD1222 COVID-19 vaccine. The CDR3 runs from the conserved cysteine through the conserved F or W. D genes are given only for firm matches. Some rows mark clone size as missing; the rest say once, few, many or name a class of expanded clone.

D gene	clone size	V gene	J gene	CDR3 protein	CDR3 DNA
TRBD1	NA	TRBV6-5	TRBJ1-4	CASSLGQGRGEKLFF	TGTGCCAGCAGTTTAGGACAGGGACGAGGGGAAAAACTGTTTTTT
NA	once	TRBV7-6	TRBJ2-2	CASNLARSGPNTGELFF	TGTGCCAGCAACCTCGCAAGGTCAGGCCCGAACACCGGGGAGCTGTTTTTT
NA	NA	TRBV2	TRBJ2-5	CASSDWETQYF	TGTGCCAGCAGTGACTGGGAGACCCAGTACTTC
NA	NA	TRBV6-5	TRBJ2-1	CASSYEQVEGEQFF	TGTGCCAGCAGTTACGAGCAAGTCGAAGGTGAGCAGTTCTTC
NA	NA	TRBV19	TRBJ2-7	CASSSRDAPHEQYF	TGTGCCAGTAGTTCTCGGGACGCCCCGCACGAGCAGTACTTC
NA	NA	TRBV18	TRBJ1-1	CASSSRRVMNTEAFF	TGTGCCAGCTCAAGCAGGAGGGTCATGAACACTGAAGCTTTCTTT
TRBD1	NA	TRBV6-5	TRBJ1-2	CASSYSGQGNYGYTF	TGTGCCAGCAGTTACTCGGGACAGGGGAACTATGGCTACACCTTC
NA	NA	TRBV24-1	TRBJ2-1	CATSDSPSAGRSSYNEQFF	TGTGCCACCAGTGATTCTCCCTCCGCGGGACGAAGCTCCTACAATGAGCAGTTCTTC
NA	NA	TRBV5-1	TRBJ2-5	CASSLLEQETQYF	TGCGCCAGCAGCTTGCTAGAACAGGAGACCCAGTACTTC
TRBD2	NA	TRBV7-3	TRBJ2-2	CASSPSNLLAGGELFF	TGTGCCAGCAGCCCCTCCAACCTACTAGCGGGGGGGGAGCTGTTTTTT
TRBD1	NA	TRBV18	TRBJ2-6	CASSPTGGSSGANVLTF	TGTGCCAGCTCACCGACAGGGGGCTCCTCTGGGGCCAACGTCCTGACTTTC
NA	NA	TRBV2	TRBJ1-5	CASSNDGLNQPQHF	TGTGCCTCCTCAAACGACGGGCTCAATCAGCCCCAGCATTTT
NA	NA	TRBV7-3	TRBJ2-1	CASSLTVTSGVYNEQFF	TGTGCCAGCAGCTTAACGGTTACGAGCGGAGTTTACAATGAGCAGTTCTTC
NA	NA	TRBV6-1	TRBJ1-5	CASSEAGGVGNQPQHF	TGTGCCAGCAGTGAAGCAGGGGGGGTCGGCAATCAGCCCCAGCATTTT
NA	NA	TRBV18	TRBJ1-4	CASSPSQATNEKLFF	TGTGCCAGCTCACCCTCCCAAGCAACTAATGAAAAACTGTTTTTT
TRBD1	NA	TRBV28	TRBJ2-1	CASGTVYEQFF	TGTGCCAGCGGGACAGTGTATGAGCAGTTCTTC
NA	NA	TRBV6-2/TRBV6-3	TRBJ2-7	CASSYLFGEQYF	TGTGCCAGCAGTTACCTCTTTGGCGAGCAGTACTTC
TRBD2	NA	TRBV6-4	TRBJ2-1	CASSGTGGGAYNEQFF	TGTGCCAGCAGTGGGACAGGCGGGGGGGCCTACAATGAGCAGTTCTTC
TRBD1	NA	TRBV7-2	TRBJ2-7	CASSLSRQGTYEQYF	TGTGCCAGCAGCCTTTCCCGACAGGGTACCTACGAGCAGTACTTC
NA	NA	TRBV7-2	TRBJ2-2	CASSLGREGELFF	TGTGCCAGCAGCTTAGGCCGGGAGGGGGAGCTGTTTTTT
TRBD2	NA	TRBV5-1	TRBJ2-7	CASSLGTSGSHEQYF	TGCGCCAGCAGCTTGGGGACTAGCGGGAGTCACGAGCAGTACTTC
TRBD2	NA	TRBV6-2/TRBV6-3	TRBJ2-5	CASSYSLAGVGETQYF	TGTGCCAGCAGTTACTCCCTGGCGGGAGTGGGGGAGACCCAGTACTTC
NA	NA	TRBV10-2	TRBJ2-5	CASSVIAQETQYF	TGCGCCAGCAGTGTAATAGCCCAAGAGACCCAGTACTTC
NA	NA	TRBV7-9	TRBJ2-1	CASSLDPYYNEQFF	TGTGCCAGCAGCTTAGATCCCTACTACAATGAGCAGTTCTTC
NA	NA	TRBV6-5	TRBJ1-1	CASSHGANTEAFF	TGTGCCAGCAGCCACGGGGCTAACACTGAAGCTTTCTTT
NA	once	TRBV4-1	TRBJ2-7	CASSQEGGAKSYEQYF	TGCGCCAGCAGCCAAGAAGGAGGAGCGAAGAGCTACGAGCAGTACTTC
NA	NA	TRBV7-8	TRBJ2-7	CASSLSDGTYEQYF	TGTGCCAGCAGCTTATCGGACGGAACCTACGAGCAGTACTTC
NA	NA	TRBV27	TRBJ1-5	CASSLWAGFNSNQPQHF	TGTGCCAGCAGTTTATGGGCCGGGTTCAATAGCAATCAGCCCCAGCATTTT
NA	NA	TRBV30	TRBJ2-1	CACRSGSSYNEQFF	TGTGCCTGCCGAAGCGGCAGCTCCTACAATGAGCAGTTCTTC
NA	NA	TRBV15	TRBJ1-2	CATSRETPGTSAYTF	TGTGCCACCAGCAGAGAAACCCCCGGGACATCGGCCTACACCTTC
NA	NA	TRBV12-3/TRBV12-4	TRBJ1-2	CASRPGNYGYTF	TGTGCCAGCAGGCCAGGGAACTATGGCTACACCTTC
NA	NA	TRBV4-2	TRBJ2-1	CASSRWVESYNEQFF	TGTGCCAGCAGCCGATGGGTAGAGTCCTACAATGAGCAGTTCTTC
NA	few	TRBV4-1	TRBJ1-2	CASSQPPGPSNYGYTF	TGCGCCAGCAGCCAACCTCCGGGACCTTCTAACTATGGCTACACCTTC
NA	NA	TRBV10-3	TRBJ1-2	CAISGPRGVYGYTF	TGTGCCATCAGTGGGCCTAGGGGCGTCTATGGCTACACCTTC
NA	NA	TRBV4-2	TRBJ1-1	CASSQDRGAFF	TGTGCCAGCAGCCAAGATCGTGGGGCTTTCTTT
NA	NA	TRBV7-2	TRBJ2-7	CASSLVRLGGSREQYF	TGTGCCAGCAGCTTAGTGCGGTTGGGTGGCAGTCGGGAGCAGTACTTC
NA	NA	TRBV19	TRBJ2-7	CASTVFGGLGEQYF	TGTGCCAGTACGGTTTTTGGCGGGCTCGGAGAGCAGTACTTC
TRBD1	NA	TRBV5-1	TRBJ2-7	CASGQRRDSHEQYF	TGCGCCAGCGGACAGAGAAGGGACAGCCACGAGCAGTACTTC
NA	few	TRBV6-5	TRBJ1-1	CASSPGGAYTEAFF	TGTGCCAGCAGCCCCGGGGGGGCTTACACTGAAGCTTTCTTT
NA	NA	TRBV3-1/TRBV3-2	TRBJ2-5	CASGSTQYF	TGTGCCAGCGGCTCCACGCAGTACTTC
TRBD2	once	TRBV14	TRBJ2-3	CASSLAGGPRTQYF	TGTGCCAGCAGCCTAGCGGGAGGGCCGAGAACGCAGTATTTT
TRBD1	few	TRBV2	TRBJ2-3	CASMADRGGADTQYF	TGTGCCAGCATGGCGGACAGGGGGGGCGCAGATACGCAGTATTTT
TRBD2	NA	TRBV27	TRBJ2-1	CASSIPGLAGRRNEQFF	TGTGCCAGCAGTATCCCGGGTCTAGCGGGGCGCAGGAATGAGCAGTTCTTC
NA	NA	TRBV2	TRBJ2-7	CASSVVEYEQYF	TGTGCCAGCAGTGTAGTCGAATACGAGCAGTACTTC
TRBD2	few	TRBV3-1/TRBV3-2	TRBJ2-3	CASSQEGSGIDTQYF	TGTGCCAGCAGCCAAGAGGGTAGCGGGATCGATACGCAGTATTTT
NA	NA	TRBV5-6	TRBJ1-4	CASSFNRGEKLFF	TGTGCCAGCAGCTTCAATAGGGGTGAAAAACTGTTTTTT
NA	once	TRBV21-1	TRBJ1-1	CASSPQGPPGGFF	TGTGCCAGCAGCCCCCAGGGACCTCCAGGGGGTTTCTTT
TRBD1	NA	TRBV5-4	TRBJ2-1	CASSLALGQVNEQFF	TGTGCCAGCAGCCTGGCCTTGGGACAGGTCAATGAGCAGTTCTTC